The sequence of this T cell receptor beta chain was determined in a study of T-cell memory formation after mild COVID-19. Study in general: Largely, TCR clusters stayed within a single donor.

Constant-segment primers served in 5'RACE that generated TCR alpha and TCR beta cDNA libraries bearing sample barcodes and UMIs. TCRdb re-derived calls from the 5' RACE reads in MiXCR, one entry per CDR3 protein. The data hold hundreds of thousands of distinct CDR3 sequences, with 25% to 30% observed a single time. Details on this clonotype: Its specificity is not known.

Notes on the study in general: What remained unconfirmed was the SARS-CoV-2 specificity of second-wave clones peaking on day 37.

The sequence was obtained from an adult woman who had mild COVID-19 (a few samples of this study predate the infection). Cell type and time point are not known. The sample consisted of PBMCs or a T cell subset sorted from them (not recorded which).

In nucleotides, the CDR3 is TGCGCCAGCAGCTTGGGGTCGGCAGGGGGAGGCACTGAAGCTTTCTTT. Protein product: CASSLGSAGGGTEAFF. This chain links TRBV5-1 with TRBJ1-1, with TRBD1 identical over 7 bases. Trimming removed 0 bases from V and 4 bases from J; junction bases left unmatched: 9. The V gene's germline CDR1 is SGHRS and CDR2 YFSETQ. This CDR3 is built from 16 residues.